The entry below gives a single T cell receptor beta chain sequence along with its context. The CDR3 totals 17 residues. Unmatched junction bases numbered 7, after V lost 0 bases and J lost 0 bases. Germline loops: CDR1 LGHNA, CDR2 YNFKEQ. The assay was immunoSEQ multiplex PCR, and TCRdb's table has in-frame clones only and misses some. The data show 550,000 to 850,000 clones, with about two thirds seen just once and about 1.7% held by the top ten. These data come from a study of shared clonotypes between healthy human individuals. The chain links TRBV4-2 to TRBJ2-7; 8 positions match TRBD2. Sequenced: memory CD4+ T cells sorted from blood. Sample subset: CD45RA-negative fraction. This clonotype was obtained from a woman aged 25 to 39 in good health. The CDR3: CASSQESGGRPSYEQYF. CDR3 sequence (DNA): TGTGCCAGCAGCCAAGAATCGGGCGGGAGGCCCTCCTACGAGCAGTACTTC.